Included here is one T cell receptor (beta chain) sequence, with context. This sample is drawn from a study of blood T cell repertoires in COVID-19. Looking at the study overall: T cells, B-cell-depleted T cells, or PBMCs provided the cDNA or gDNA that served as material.

The table came from immunoSEQ multiplex PCR; TCRdb's copy has only in-frame clones and leaves some out. The sample lists hundreds of thousands of clones, 70% to 90% occurring once. With V trimmed by 6 bases and J by 4 bases, 8 bases remained unmatched. The CDR3 loop spans 14 amino acids. CDR1 and CDR2 (germline): MDHEN, SYDVKM. Sequencing used peripheral blood. J is TRBJ1-2 and V is TRBV28, with 7 bases lining up with TRBD1. The clonotype comes from a man aged 40-49 years with acute or convalescent COVID-19. This CDR3 reads CASRWGQSAYGYTF. CDR3 sequence (DNA): TGTGCCAGCAGATGGGGACAGTCAGCCTATGGCTACACCTTC.